This T cell receptor beta chain was observed in a study of T cells in Graves' hyperthyroidism and ophthalmopathy. Regarding this clonotype: Antigen specificity is unknown.

Findings of the study overall: In blood, most of the thyroid clonotypes expanded above 0.001 were also present.

Amplified TCR beta CDR3 regions derived from RNA transcripts. An initial round of RT-PCR targeting the TCR CDR3 relied on the HTBI primer set. TCRdb independently ran MiXCR on the multiplex PCR reads; one entry per CDR3 protein. Seen here are a few hundred thousand distinct CDR3 sequences, around 15% observed once, and the top ten hold over 45%. Sequencing was done on a sample of blood. The clonotype originates from a woman aged 60 to 75 with Graves' ophthalmopathy.

The CDR3 DNA reads as TGTGCCAGCAGTTACTTGCCCGCGGGACGTCTGCGCAATGAGCAGTTCTTC. Translated, it gives CASSYLPAGRLRNEQFF. This sequence joins TRBV6-5 and TRBJ2-1, with D possibly TRBD2 on 6 matching bases. Germline values: CDR1 MNHEY, CDR2 SVGAGI. Trimming cost V 1 base and J 6 bases, with 19 bases left between them. There are 17 residues in the CDR3.